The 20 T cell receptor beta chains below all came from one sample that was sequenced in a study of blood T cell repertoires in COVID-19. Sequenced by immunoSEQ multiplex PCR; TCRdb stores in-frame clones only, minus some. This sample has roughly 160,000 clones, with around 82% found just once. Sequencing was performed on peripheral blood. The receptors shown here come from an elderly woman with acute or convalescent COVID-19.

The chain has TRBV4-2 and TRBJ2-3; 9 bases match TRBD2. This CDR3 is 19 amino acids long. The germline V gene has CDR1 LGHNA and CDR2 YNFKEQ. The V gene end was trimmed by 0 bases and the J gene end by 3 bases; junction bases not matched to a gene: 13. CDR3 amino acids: CASSQDPGGAGGTTDTQYF. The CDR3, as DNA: TGTGCCAGCAGCCAAGACCCGGGAGGTGCGGGGGGGACGACAGATACGCAGTATTTT.

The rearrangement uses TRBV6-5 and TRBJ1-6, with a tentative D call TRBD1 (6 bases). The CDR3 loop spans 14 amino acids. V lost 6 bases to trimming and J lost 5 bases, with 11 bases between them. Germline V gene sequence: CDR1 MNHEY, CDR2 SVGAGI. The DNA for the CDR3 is TGTGCCAGCAGAGACAGGTGGGATAATTCACCCCTCCACTTT. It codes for CASRDRWDNSPLHF.

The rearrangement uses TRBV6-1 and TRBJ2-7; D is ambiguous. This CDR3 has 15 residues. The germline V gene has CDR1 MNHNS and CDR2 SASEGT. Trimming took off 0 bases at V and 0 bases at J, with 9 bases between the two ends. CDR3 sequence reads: CASSEAVNFSYEQYF. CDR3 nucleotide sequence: TGTGCCAGCAGTGAAGCGGTTAACTTCTCCTACGAGCAGTACTTC.

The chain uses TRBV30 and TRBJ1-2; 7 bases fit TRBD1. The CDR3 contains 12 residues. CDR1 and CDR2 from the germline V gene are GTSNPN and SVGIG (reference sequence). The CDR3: CAYLGGGYGYTF. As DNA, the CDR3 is TGTGCGTACCTAGGGGGCGGCTATGGCTACACCTTC.

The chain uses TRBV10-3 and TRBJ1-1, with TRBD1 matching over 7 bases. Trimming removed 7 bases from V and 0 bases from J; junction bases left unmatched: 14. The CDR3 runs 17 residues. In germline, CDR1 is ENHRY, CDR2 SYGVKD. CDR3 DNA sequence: TGTGCCATCACCCGAAACAGGGGCCAGGGGATGAACACTGAAGCTTTCTTT. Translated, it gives CAITRNRGQGMNTEAFF.

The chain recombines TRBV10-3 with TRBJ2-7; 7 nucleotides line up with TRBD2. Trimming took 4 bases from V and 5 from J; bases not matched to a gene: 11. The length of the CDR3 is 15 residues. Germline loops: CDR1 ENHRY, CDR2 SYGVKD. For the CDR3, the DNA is TGTGCCATCAGTGCTAGCGGATCCGAAATGGACGAGCAGTACTTC. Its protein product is CAISASGSEMDEQYF.

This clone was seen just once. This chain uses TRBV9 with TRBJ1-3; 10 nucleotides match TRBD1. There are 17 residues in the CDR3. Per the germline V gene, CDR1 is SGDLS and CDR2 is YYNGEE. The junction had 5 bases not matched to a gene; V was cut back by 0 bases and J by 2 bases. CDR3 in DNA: TGTGCCAGCAGCGTAGTGGACAGGGGGGAAGCTGGAAACACCATATATTTT. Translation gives CASSVVDRGEAGNTIYF.

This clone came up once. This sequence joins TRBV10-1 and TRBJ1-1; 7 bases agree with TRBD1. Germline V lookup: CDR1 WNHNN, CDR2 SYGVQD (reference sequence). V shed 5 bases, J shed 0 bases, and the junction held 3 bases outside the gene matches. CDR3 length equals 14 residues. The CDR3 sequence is CASSRDSMNTEAFF. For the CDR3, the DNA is TGCGCCAGCAGTCGGGACAGCATGAACACTGAAGCTTTCTTT.

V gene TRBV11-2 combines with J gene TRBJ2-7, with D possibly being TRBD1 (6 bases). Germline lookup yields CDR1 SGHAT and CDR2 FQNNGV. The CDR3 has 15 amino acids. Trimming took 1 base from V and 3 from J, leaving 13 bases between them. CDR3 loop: CASSLVWGQVYEQYF. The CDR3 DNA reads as TGTGCCAGCAGCTTAGTTTGGGGGCAGGTCTACGAGCAGTACTTC.

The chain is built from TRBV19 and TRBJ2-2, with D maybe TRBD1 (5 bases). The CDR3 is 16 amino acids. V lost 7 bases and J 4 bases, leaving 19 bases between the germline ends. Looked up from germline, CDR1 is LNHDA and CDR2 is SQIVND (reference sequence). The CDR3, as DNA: TGTGCCAGTACCGAAATCCTAAGGGGTCTCACCGGGGAGCTGTTTTTT. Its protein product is CASTEILRGLTGELFF.

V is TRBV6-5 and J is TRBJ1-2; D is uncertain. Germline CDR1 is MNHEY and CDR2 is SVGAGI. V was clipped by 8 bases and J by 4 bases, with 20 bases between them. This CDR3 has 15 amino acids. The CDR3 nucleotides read TGTGCCAGCCTAAACCGGTTCGGCGGGGTCTATGGCTACACCTTC. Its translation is CASLNRFGGVYGYTF.

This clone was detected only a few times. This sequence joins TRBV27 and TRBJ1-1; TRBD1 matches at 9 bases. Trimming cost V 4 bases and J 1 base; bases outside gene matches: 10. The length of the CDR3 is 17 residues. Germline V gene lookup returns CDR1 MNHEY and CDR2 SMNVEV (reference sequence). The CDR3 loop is CASSSTGGPPQNTEAFF. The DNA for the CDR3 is TGTGCCAGCAGTTCCACAGGGGGCCCACCACAGAACACTGAAGCTTTCTTT.

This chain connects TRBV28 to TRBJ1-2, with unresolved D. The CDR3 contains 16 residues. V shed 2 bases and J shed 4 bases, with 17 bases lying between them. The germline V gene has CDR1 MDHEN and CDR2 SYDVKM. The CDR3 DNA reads TGTGCCAGCAGTTTAGTATTATGGCTCGCTGGCTATGGCTACACCTTC. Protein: CASSLVLWLAGYGYTF.

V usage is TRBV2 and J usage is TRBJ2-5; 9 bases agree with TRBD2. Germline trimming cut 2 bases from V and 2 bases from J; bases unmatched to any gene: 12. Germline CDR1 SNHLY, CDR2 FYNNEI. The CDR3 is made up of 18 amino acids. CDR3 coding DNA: TGTGCCAGCAGTGAATTTATCCTAGCGGGGTGGGGGCAAGAGACCCAGTACTTC. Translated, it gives CASSEFILAGWGQETQYF. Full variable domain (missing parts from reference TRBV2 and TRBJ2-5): EPEVTQTPSHQVTQMGQEVILRCVPISNHLYFYWYRQILGQKVEFLVSFYNNEISEKSEIFDDQFSVERPDGSNFTLKIRSTKLEDSAMYFCASSEFILAGWGQETQYFGPGTRLLVL.

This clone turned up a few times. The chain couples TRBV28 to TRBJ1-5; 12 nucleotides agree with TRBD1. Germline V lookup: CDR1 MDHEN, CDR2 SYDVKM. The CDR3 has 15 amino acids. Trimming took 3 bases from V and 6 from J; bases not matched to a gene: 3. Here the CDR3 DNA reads TGTGCCAGCAGTTTGGGACAGGGGGCATTTCAGCCCCAGCATTTT. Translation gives CASSLGQGAFQPQHF.

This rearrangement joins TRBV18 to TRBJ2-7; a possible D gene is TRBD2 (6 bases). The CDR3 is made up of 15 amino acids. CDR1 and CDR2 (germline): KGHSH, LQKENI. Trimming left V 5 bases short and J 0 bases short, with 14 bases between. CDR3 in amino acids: CASSYLGLSSYEQYF. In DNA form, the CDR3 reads TGTGCCAGCTCATACCTGGGACTTAGCTCCTACGAGCAGTACTTC.

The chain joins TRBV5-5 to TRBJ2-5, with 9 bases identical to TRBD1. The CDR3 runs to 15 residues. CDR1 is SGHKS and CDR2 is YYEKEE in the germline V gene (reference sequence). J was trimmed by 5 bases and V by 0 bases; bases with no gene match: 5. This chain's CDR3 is CASSLGQGDRETQYF. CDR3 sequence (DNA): TGTGCCAGCAGCTTGGGACAGGGGGATCGTGAGACCCAGTACTTC.

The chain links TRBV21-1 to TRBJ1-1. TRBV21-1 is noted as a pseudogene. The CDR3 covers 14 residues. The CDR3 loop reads CASSKLEENTEAFF. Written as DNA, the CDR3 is TGTGCCAGCAGCAAATTGGAGGAGAACACTGAAGCTTTCTTT.

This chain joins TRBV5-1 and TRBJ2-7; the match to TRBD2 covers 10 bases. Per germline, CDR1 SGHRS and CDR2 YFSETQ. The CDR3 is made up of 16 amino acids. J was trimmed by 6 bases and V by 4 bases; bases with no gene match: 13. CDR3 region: CASSPKSGGASFEQYF. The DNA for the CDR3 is TGCGCCAGCAGCCCTAAGAGCGGGGGGGCTAGCTTCGAGCAGTACTTC.

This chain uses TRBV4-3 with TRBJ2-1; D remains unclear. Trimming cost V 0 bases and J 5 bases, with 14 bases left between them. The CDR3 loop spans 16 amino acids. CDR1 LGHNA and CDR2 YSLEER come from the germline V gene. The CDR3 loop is CASSQELLSVNNEQFF. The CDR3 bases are TGCGCCAGCAGCCAAGAGTTGCTGTCAGTGAACAATGAGCAGTTCTTC.